The rows below give T cell receptor beta chains drawn from one sample of a study of esophageal squamous cell carcinoma under preoperative chemotherapy. TCRdb redid the calling of the PCR reads with MiXCR, one entry per CDR3 protein. The sample has around 9,000 distinct CDR3 sequences; approximately 48% are singletons. This sample was gathered from a patient given preoperative chemotherapy. These receptor sequences come from a human donor with esophageal squamous cell carcinoma. The donor label of this sample is uncertain. The CDR3 runs from the conserved cysteine through the conserved F or W. A D gene is named only where the DNA matches it firmly. Some rows mark clone size as missing; the rest say once, few, many or name a class of expanded clone.

CSASPVTSNAKPQHF	TGCAGTGCTAGCCCAGTGACATCAAACGCCAAGCCCCAGCATTTT	TRBJ1-5	NA	NA	TRBV20-1
CASRGSGGRGRETQYF	TGTGCCAGCAGGGGCTCGGGGGGCCGGGGCCGGGAGACGCAGTACTTT	TRBJ2-3	NA	NA	TRBV6-1
CASSLIRRGEQFF	TGTGCCAGCAGCTTAATCCGGCGGGGTGAGCAGTTCTTC	TRBJ2-1	NA	many	TRBV7-2
CASSLTGRRSYEQFF	TGTGCCAGCAGCTTGACTGGTCGCCGGTCCTACGAGCAGTTCTTC	TRBJ2-1	NA	NA	TRBV5-6
CASSPRREPQETQYF	TGTGCCAGCTCACCAAGACGGGAGCCGCAAGAGACCCAGTACTTC	TRBJ2-5	NA	NA	TRBV18
CANSHRQQETQYF	TGTGCCAACAGCCACCGACAGCAAGAGACCCAGTATTTT	TRBJ2-3	NA	NA	TRBV27
CASSEALGGGRTYNEQYF	TGTGCCAGCAGTGAAGCGCTTGGGGGGGGTAGGACCTACAATGAGCAGTACTTT	TRBJ2-3	TRBD2	once	TRBV6-1
CASSVAGGSREQYF	TGTGCCAGCAGCGTAGCGGGAGGTTCGAGGGAGCAGTACTTC	TRBJ2-7	TRBD2	many	TRBV7-6
CASRRTEDEETQYF	TGTGCCAGCAGGAGGACTGAAGACGAAGAGACCCAGTACTTC	TRBJ2-5	NA	many	TRBV7-8
CARKSGKGVSTGEQYF	TGTGCAAGAAAGTCGGGTAAGGGTGTGAGCACAGGGGAGCAGTATTTT	TRBJ2-3	TRBD1	NA	TRBV6-1
CASSLELASAYNEQYF	TGTGCCAGCAGCTTAGAGTTAGCTTCAGCCTACAATGAGCAGTACTTC	TRBJ2-5	NA	large	TRBV7-7
CASSDRGSSYEQYF	TGTGCCAGCAGCGACCGGGGAAGCTCCTACGAGCAGTACTTC	TRBJ2-7	NA	NA	TRBV6-1
CASSPLRGSDTGELFF	TGTGCCAGCTCACCGTTACGGGGATCGGACACCGGGGAGCTGTTTTTT	TRBJ2-2	NA	NA	TRBV18
CASSGGGSSYEQYF	TGTGCCAGCAGCGGTGGCGGGAGCTCCTACGAGCAGTACTTC	TRBJ2-7	TRBD2	NA	TRBV6-1
CASSQMRTQYF	TGTGCCAGCAGCCAGATGAGGACCCAGTACTTC	TRBJ2-5	NA	NA	TRBV3-1
CASSEQGVSTGAQYF	TGTGCCAGCAGTGAACAAGGTGTGAGCACAGGTGCGCAGTATTTT	TRBJ2-3	NA	NA	TRBV6-1
CASSLGEVQEQYF	TGTGCCAGCAGTTTGGGGGAGGTGCAGGAGCAGTACTTC	TRBJ2-7	NA	NA	TRBV12-3/TRBV12-4
CASIPPGGTGELFF	TGTGCCAGCATCCCGCCGGGAGGCACCGGGGAGCTGTTTTTT	TRBJ2-2	TRBD2	NA	TRBV6-1
CASSESQATGELFF	TGTGCCAGCAGTGAATCACAGGCTACCGGGGAGCTGTTTTTT	TRBJ2-2	NA	large	TRBV6-1
CASSPRTSGGETQYF	TGTGCCAGCTCACCAAGGACTAGCGGGGGGGAGACCCAGTACTTC	TRBJ2-5	TRBD2	many	TRBV18
CASSLAPRESNSPLHF	TGTGCCAGCAGCTTAGCGCCCCGGGAGTCTAATTCACCCCTCCACTTT	TRBJ1-6	NA	NA	TRBV7-6
CASSPQRGGADNEQFF	TGTGCCAGCAGTCCCCAGCGGGGGGGCGCGGACAATGAGCAGTTCTTC	TRBJ2-1	TRBD2	NA	TRBV12-3/TRBV12-4
CASSRQGLGYNEQYF	TGTGCCAGCAGCAGACAGGGATTAGGGTACAATGAGCAGTACTTC	TRBJ2-7	TRBD1	NA	TRBV7-2
CASKAGPRAYGYTF	TGTGCCAGCAAAGCCGGGCCTAGGGCCTATGGCTACACCTTC	TRBJ1-2	NA	many	TRBV6-1
CASSLSDSTDTQYF	TGTGCCAGCAGTTTGTCTGACAGCACAGATACGCAGTATTTT	TRBJ2-3	NA	many	TRBV12-3/TRBV12-4
CASSRMGLTGALGTGTQFF	TGTGCCAGCAGCCGCATGGGACTGACAGGGGCGTTGGGCACAGGGACGCAGTTTTTT	TRBJ2-3	TRBD1	NA	TRBV6-1
CASRGKGDVDKDTQYF	TGCGCCAGCAGGGGGAAGGGGGACGTAGACAAAGACACTCAGTACTTC	TRBJ2-4	NA	NA	TRBV10-1
CASKSVSANTQYF	TGTGCCAGCAAGTCCGTGAGCGCGAATACGCAGTACTTC	TRBJ2-7	NA	once	TRBV6-1
CASSYSVDYNEQYF	TGTGCCAGCAGTTACTCGGTAGACTACAATGAGCAGTACTTC	TRBJ2-5	NA	many	TRBV6-2/TRBV6-3
CAWSVLDRTAQFF	TGTGCCTGGAGTGTTTTGGACCGCACGGCCCAGTTCTTC	TRBJ2-1	NA	few	TRBV30
CASSPGSPKIYEQYF	TGTGCCAGCAGCCCTGGCAGTCCTAAGATCTACGAGCAGTACTTC	TRBJ2-7	NA	many	TRBV7-2
CASSDGGESYNEQFF	TGTGCCAGCAGTGATGGGGGAGAATCCTACAATGAGCAGTTCTTC	TRBJ2-1	NA	once	TRBV6-1
CASTLQGGVGEQFF	TGCGCCAGCACACTTCAAGGAGGAGTGGGGGAGCAGTTCTTC	TRBJ2-1	NA	many	TRBV5-1
CASSLVSGVNEKLFF	TGTGCCAGCAGCTTAGTAAGCGGGGTTAATGAAAAACTGTTTTTT	TRBJ1-4	NA	NA	TRBV7-2
CASSGGDRDTGELFF	TGTGCCAGCAGTGGGGGGGACAGGGACACCGGGGAGCTGTTTTTT	TRBJ2-2	TRBD1	NA	TRBV12-3/TRBV12-4
CARAGGGIAKNIQYF	TGTGCCAGGGCGGGAGGGGGGATAGCCAAAAACATTCAGTACTTC	TRBJ2-4	TRBD2	NA	TRBV6-1
CASTGQRGTEAFF	TGTGCCAGCACGGGACAGAGGGGGACTGAAGCTTTCTTT	TRBJ1-1	TRBD1	medium-sized	TRBV7-6